Each of the 32 T cell receptor beta chains below was sequenced from the same sample in a study of CD8+CD57+ T cells in acquired aplastic anemia. For CDR3 and TCR beta VDJ profiling, genomic DNA was the template used. MiXCR was run by TCRdb on the reads, yielding one entry per CDR3 protein. The sample gives roughly 200,000 distinct CDR3 sequences, 65% of which show up once; about 60% is in the top ten. Patients chosen for sequencing had CD8+CD57+ cells that had expanded, as shown by flow cytometry. Sequencing was performed on sorted CD4+, CD8+, or CD8+CD57+ T cells (not recorded which) from PBMCs. The receptors were sampled from a human donor with aplastic anemia.

The chain has TRBV15 and TRBJ1-1, with TRBD1 matching over 7 bases. This CDR3 is built from 14 residues. V gave up 5 bases and J gave up 1 base; unmatched junction bases: 4. Germline CDR1 and CDR2: LNHNV and YYDKDF (reference sequence). DNA for the CDR3: TGTGCCACCAGCTTGGGACAGAGGAACACTGAAGCTTTCTTT. It is translated as CATSLGQRNTEAFF.

This rearrangement joins TRBV6-6 to TRBJ2-5, with 8 nucleotides matching TRBD1. V was pared by 6 bases and J by 4 bases, with 10 bases of the junction left unmatched. Germline loops: CDR1 MNHNY, CDR2 SVGAGI (reference sequence). The length of the CDR3 is 15 residues. The CDR3 loop reads CASSQGQDAAETQYF. In DNA, the CDR3 is TGTGCCAGCAGCCAGGGACAGGATGCGGCAGAGACCCAGTACTTC.

The CDR3 DNA reads as TGTGCCACCAGTGGCACCTATACAGGGGTAGGAGGCTACACCTTC. This encodes CATSGTYTGVGGYTF. The chain recombines TRBV24-1 with TRBJ1-2; TRBD1 agrees at 7 bases. V gave up 5 bases and J gave up 8 bases; unmatched junction bases: 13. CDR3 length equals 15 residues. From germline, CDR1 is KGHDR and CDR2 SFDVKD.

The CDR3 DNA is TGTGCCAGCAGTGAGCCCCCACCTAGCGGCTACACCTTC. Translation gives CASSEPPPSGYTF. The chain employs TRBV6-1 and TRBJ1-2; no clear D gene. Germline CDR1 is MNHNS and CDR2 is SASEGT. V lost 3 bases, J lost 8 bases, and 13 bases lay in between. The CDR3 loop spans 13 amino acids.

The chain is built from TRBV9 and TRBJ2-1, with 7 bases matching TRBD1. V was pared by 7 bases and J by 5 bases, with 12 bases of the junction left unmatched. From germline, CDR1 is SGDLS and CDR2 YYNGEE. The CDR3 loop spans 15 amino acids. The CDR3 is CASSRQGGWNNEQFF. CDR3 nucleotide sequence: TGTGCCAGCTCACGACAGGGCGGGTGGAACAATGAGCAGTTCTTC.

The chain has TRBV20-1 and TRBJ2-3, with a possible D match to TRBD2 (6 bases). With 6 bases removed from V and 5 bases from J, the gap between germline ends came to 9 bases. This CDR3 has 11 residues. Germline V gives CDR1 DFQATT, CDR2 SNEGSKA (reference sequence). CDR3 sequence reads: CSAQAGDTQYF. The CDR3 DNA is TGCAGTGCCCAAGCGGGAGATACGCAGTATTTT.

This chain joins TRBV7-9 and TRBJ2-1; 11 bases map to TRBD2. This CDR3 comprises 16 residues. With V trimmed by 5 bases and J by 4 bases, 7 bases remained unmatched. CDR1 is SEHNR and CDR2 is FQNEAQ in the germline V gene (reference sequence). Here the CDR3 reads CASSLLSGGVYNEQFF. The CDR3 bases are TGTGCCAGCAGCCTACTTAGCGGGGGGGTTTACAATGAGCAGTTCTTC.

Only a few counts were recorded for this clonotype. V and J are TRBV29-1 and TRBJ1-1; D is possibly TRBD1 (5 bases). The CDR3 contains 14 residues. V lost 3 bases and J 0 bases, leaving 11 bases between the germline ends. The germline V gene has CDR1 SQVTM and CDR2 ANQGSEA. This CDR3 reads CSVDGTAMNTEAFF. As DNA, the CDR3 is TGCAGCGTTGACGGGACGGCCATGAACACTGAAGCTTTCTTT.

A remark on this clonotype: The germline gene is not matched at one end of the junction; a read error may be the cause. The J gene is TRBJ1-6, the V gene TRBV11-2; no definite D call. The CDR3 is made up of 15 amino acids. Per the germline V gene, CDR1 is SGHAT and CDR2 is FQNNGV. DNA for the CDR3: TGTGCCAGCAGCCAACGTCGGGTTTCGGGATCACCCCTCCATTTT. It translates to CASSQRRVSGSPLHF.

The chain links TRBV25-1 to TRBJ2-1; D might be TRBD1 (5 bases). V gave up 6 bases and J gave up 0 bases, with 9 bases separating them. Germline V gene data show CDR1 as MGHDK and CDR2 as SYGVNS. The length of the CDR3 is 14 residues. The CDR3 sequence: CASRGVSSYNEQFF. The CDR3 DNA reads as TGTGCCAGCAGAGGGGTCAGCTCCTACAATGAGCAGTTCTTC.

This clonotype was counted a single time. Mismatch with germline at one junction end may stem from a read error. This chain links TRBV7-9 with TRBJ1-4; 7 bases agree with TRBD1. Germline loops: CDR1 SEHNR, CDR2 FQNEAQ (reference sequence). This CDR3 spans 17 amino acids. CDR3 amino acids: CASSLGARGFTNEKLVF. The CDR3 DNA reads TGTGCCAGCAGCTTAGGGGCCAGGGGGTTCACTAATGAAAAACTGGTTTTT. The complete variable domain, with remaining parts taken from reference TRBV7-9 and TRBJ1-4, reads DTGVSQNPRHKITKRGQNVTFRCDPISEHNRLYWYRQTLGQGPEFLTYFQNEAQLEKSRLLSDRFSAERPKGSFSTLEIQRTEQGDSAMYLCASSLGARGFTNEKLVFGSGTQLSVL.

This clonotype was seen a few times. CDR3 bases: TGTGCCACCATGCCCTCAAGGTATTCACCCCTCCACTTT. Translating gives CATMPSRYSPLHF. The chain links TRBV19 to TRBJ1-6; D not resolved. Trimming cost V 10 bases and J 8 bases, with 15 bases left between them. The CDR3 runs 13 residues. The germline CDR1 and CDR2 sequences are LNHDA and SQIVND (reference sequence).

This clonotype was detected only once. The chain is built from TRBV7-2 and TRBJ1-1; 8 nucleotides agree with TRBD1. J was trimmed by 7 bases and V by 5 bases; bases with no gene match: 9. The CDR3 loop spans 14 amino acids. Per the germline V gene, CDR1 is SGHTA and CDR2 is FQGNSA. The CDR3 sequence: CASSGQGALIEAFF. The CDR3 region has the DNA TGTGCCAGCAGCGGGCAGGGGGCGCTTATTGAAGCTTTCTTT.

This clonotype has just one count. The chain carries TRBV7-9 and TRBJ1-6; perhaps TRBD1 as D (5 bases). Germline-derived CDR1 and CDR2 are SEHNR and FQNEAQ (reference sequence). With 3 bases removed from V and 6 bases from J, the gap between germline ends came to 6 bases. The CDR3 has 13 amino acids. CDR3 region: CASSLDINSPLHF. DNA for the CDR3: TGTGCCAGCAGCTTGGACATTAATTCACCCCTCCACTTT.

This clonotype was seen only a few times. This chain joins TRBV28 and TRBJ2-7; possible D gene TRBD2, 7 bases. Deletions cut 4 bases from V and 4 bases from J, with 20 bases between. Germline assignment: CDR1 MDHEN and CDR2 SYDVKM. The CDR3 length is 16 residues. The CDR3, as DNA: TGTGCCAGCAGTTATAGACGTGGGGGGGCTGGATACGAGCAGTACTTC. This encodes CASSYRRGGAGYEQYF.

This chain connects TRBV20-1 to TRBJ2-7, with a weak D call TRBD2 (5 bases). Trimming removed 0 bases at V and 1 base at J, with 10 bases between. CDR3 length: 14 amino acids. Germline-derived CDR1 and CDR2 are DFQATT and SNEGSKA (reference sequence). This CDR3 is CSARDIEGSYEQYF. The CDR3 coding sequence is TGCAGTGCTAGAGATATCGAGGGTTCCTACGAGCAGTACTTC.

This clonotype occurred once. The V call is TRBV9, the J call TRBJ2-1, with D hard to call. Trimming cost V 2 bases and J 10 bases, with 16 bases left between them. Germline V gene lookup returns CDR1 SGDLS and CDR2 YYNGEE. The CDR3 is 14 amino acids. The DNA of the CDR3 is TGTGCCAGCAGCGTCTCAACCTCCAGCTACGAGCAGTTCTTC. Its translation: CASSVSTSSYEQFF.

This clonotype was detected once. The V call is TRBV7-9, the J call TRBJ2-1, with 11 bases aligning to TRBD2. The CDR3 spans 15 residues. The V gene's germline CDR1 is SEHNR and CDR2 FQNEAQ (reference sequence). V gave up 1 base and J gave up 8 bases; unmatched junction bases: 4. The CDR3 DNA is TGTGCCAGCAGCTTAGGTAGCGGGGGGGTCGATGAGCAGTTCTTC. Protein: CASSLGSGGVDEQFF.

This chain connects TRBV2 to TRBJ1-2; weak D call: TRBD1 (6 bases). Looked up from germline, CDR1 is SNHLY and CDR2 is FYNNEI. This CDR3 is 14 amino acids long. Between the trimmed V and J ends, which lost 8 bases and 4 bases, there was a span of 17 bases. Here the CDR3 reads CASSMGDTAYGYTF. CDR3 nucleotide sequence: TGTGCCAGCTCAATGGGGGACACAGCCTATGGCTACACCTTC.

This clonotype has a handful of counts. The rearrangement joins TRBV7-9 to TRBJ2-6; no firm D call. This CDR3 spans 13 amino acids. V lost 5 bases and J 4 bases, leaving 6 bases between the germline ends. The V gene's germline CDR1 is SEHNR and CDR2 FQNEAQ (reference sequence). In DNA, the CDR3 is TGTGCCAGCAGCCCCCCCGGGGCCAACGTCCTGACTTTC. As protein: CASSPPGANVLTF.

This rearrangement joins TRBV20-1 to TRBJ2-7; 7 nucleotides line up with TRBD1. V gave up 5 bases and J gave up 5 bases; unmatched junction bases: 3. There are 11 residues in the CDR3. Germline CDR1 DFQATT, CDR2 SNEGSKA (reference sequence). CDR3 residues: CSALTGNEQYF. The CDR3, as DNA: TGCAGTGCTCTGACAGGGAACGAGCAGTACTTC.

This clonotype has ten or more counts. The CDR3 spells CASSFSGSGTGELFF. In DNA form, the CDR3 reads TGCGCCAGCAGCTTTTCGGGGTCCGGCACCGGGGAGCTGTTTTTT. This chain joins TRBV5-1 and TRBJ2-2; perhaps TRBD2 as D (5 bases). Germline values: CDR1 SGHRS, CDR2 YFSETQ. The germline V and J ends were trimmed by 2 bases and 4 bases, with 12 bases remaining between them. The CDR3 loop spans 15 amino acids.

In this sample, this clonotype turned up a few times. The J gene is TRBJ2-7, the V gene TRBV7-6; a weak D match, TRBD1 (6 bases). The CDR3 spans 15 residues. Trimming left V 1 base short and J 1 base short, with 11 bases between. CDR1 and CDR2 from the germline V gene are SGHVS and FNYEAQ. CDR3 protein: CASSLDRAKSYEQYF. CDR3 coding DNA: TGTGCCAGCAGCTTAGACAGGGCGAAATCCTACGAGCAGTACTTC.

This chain connects TRBV12-3 or TRBV12-4 to TRBJ2-5; D is tentatively TRBD1 or TRBD2 (5 bases each). Trimming stripped 4 bases from V and 1 base from J, with 10 bases between. CDR3 size: 14 residues. The CDR3 reads CASSYSGTQETQYF. The CDR3 DNA reads as TGTGCCAGCAGTTACTCAGGGACCCAAGAGACCCAGTACTTC.

The chain couples TRBV7-9 to TRBJ2-3, with D possibly being TRBD2 (6 bases). The length of the CDR3 is 15 residues. The ends were cut back, 4 bases at V and 2 bases at J, with 13 bases in the middle. Germline V gives CDR1 SEHNR, CDR2 FQNEAQ (reference sequence). CDR3 coding DNA: TGTGCCAGCAGCTCCACGGCGGGGCCCACAGATACGCAGTATTTT. Translating gives CASSSTAGPTDTQYF.

This clonotype was detected many times. The gene calls are TRBV29-1 and TRBJ2-1; 10 nucleotides agree with TRBD2. The CDR3 totals 18 residues. J was trimmed by 9 bases and V by 0 bases; bases with no gene match: 17. Germline loops: CDR1 SQVTM, CDR2 ANQGSEA. The CDR3 region has the DNA TGCAGCGTTGAAGATCTCTGGGAGCGGGGGGGTCGGATCGTTGAGCAGTTCTTC. It codes for CSVEDLWERGGRIVEQFF.

This clonotype has at least ten counts. V gene TRBV28 combines with J gene TRBJ2-3; TRBD1 agrees at 8 bases. Trimming took 4 bases from V and 6 from J; bases not matched to a gene: 6. CDR3 length: 14 residues. The V gene's germline CDR1 is MDHEN and CDR2 SYDVKM. CDR3 DNA sequence: TGTGCCAGCAGTTACCAGGGGGCGCGGGATACGCAGTATTTT. Residues: CASSYQGARDTQYF.

The CDR3 sequence is CSARDSARGNEKLFF. The DNA for the CDR3 is TGCAGTGCTAGAGATTCGGCAAGGGGTAACGAAAAACTGTTTTTT. The gene calls are TRBV20-1 and TRBJ1-4; maybe TRBD1 (5 bases). V dropped 0 bases and J dropped 8 bases, with 16 bases sitting between them. This CDR3 contains 15 residues. The germline V gene encodes CDR1 DFQATT and CDR2 SNEGSKA (reference sequence).

Only a few counts were recorded for this clonotype. The chain employs TRBV4-1 and TRBJ2-2; no firm D call. Trimming pared 3 bases from V and 6 bases from J, leaving 5 bases between. CDR3 size: 12 residues. CDR1 MGHRA and CDR2 YSYEKL come from the germline V gene. The CDR3 is CASSQSPGELFF. CDR3 nucleotide sequence: TGCGCCAGCAGCCAGTCCCCCGGGGAGCTGTTTTTT.

This clonotype was observed at least ten times. The gene calls are TRBV11-3 and TRBJ2-5; D unclear. Trimming left V 1 base short and J 4 bases short, with 13 bases between. There are 15 residues in the CDR3. Germline values: CDR1 SGHNT, CDR2 YENEEA. CDR3 amino acids: CASSLVPSNAETQYF. In DNA form, the CDR3 reads TGTGCCAGCAGCTTAGTGCCCAGTAACGCAGAGACCCAGTACTTC.

V usage is TRBV29-1 and J usage is TRBJ1-2, with D maybe TRBD1 (5 bases). The CDR3 is made up of 13 amino acids. The germline V and J ends were trimmed by 4 bases and 4 bases, with 13 bases remaining between them. CDR1 and CDR2 (germline): SQVTM, ANQGSEA. Written as DNA, the CDR3 is TGCAGCGTTGTGGAGCCAGGGACCTATGGCTACACCTTC. It is translated as CSVVEPGTYGYTF.

In this sample, this clonotype turned up many times. This chain joins TRBV7-3 and TRBJ2-3; D is uncertain. Germline V gene lookup returns CDR1 SGHTA and CDR2 FQGTGA. The CDR3 loop spans 14 amino acids. Trimming took off 2 bases at V and 1 base at J, with 7 bases between the two ends. In DNA, the CDR3 is TGTGCCAGCAGCTTATTACCCCGCACAGATACGCAGTATTTT. Its protein product is CASSLLPRTDTQYF. The full variable domain, its missing parts supplied by reference TRBV7-3 and TRBJ2-3, is GAGVSQTPSNKVTEKGKYVELRCDPISGHTALYWYRQSLGQGPEFLIYFQGTGAADDSGLPNDRFFAVRPEGSVSTLKIQRTERGDSAVYLCASSLLPRTDTQYFGPGTRLTVL.